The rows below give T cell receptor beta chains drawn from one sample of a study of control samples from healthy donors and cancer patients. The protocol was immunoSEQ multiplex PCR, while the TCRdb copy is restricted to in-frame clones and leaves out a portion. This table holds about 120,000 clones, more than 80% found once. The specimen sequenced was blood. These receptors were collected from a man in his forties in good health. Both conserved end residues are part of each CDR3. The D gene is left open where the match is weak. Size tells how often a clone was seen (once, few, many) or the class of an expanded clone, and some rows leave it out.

DNA: TGCGCCAGCTCGTTTAGGAGACAGAGAAATTCACCCCTCCACTTT; CDR3: CASSFRRQRNSPLHF; size: -; D: -; V: TRBV23-1; J: TRBJ1-6
DNA: TGCGCCAGCAGCAGCCACGTCCGGGACAAAAACATTCAGTACTTC; CDR3: CASSSHVRDKNIQYF; size: -; D: -; V: TRBV5-1; J: TRBJ2-4
DNA: TGTGCCAGCACCGACGGTAATTCACCCCTCCACTTT; CDR3: CASTDGNSPLHF; size: -; D: -; V: TRBV2; J: TRBJ1-6
DNA: TGTGCCAGCTCAACGAGCGGGGCTGGAAACATTCAGTACTTC; CDR3: CASSTSGAGNIQYF; size: -; D: TRBD2; V: TRBV18; J: TRBJ2-4
DNA: TGTGCCAGTAGTATAGTACCGATCTCTGGAAACACCATATATTTT; CDR3: CASSIVPISGNTIYF; size: -; D: -; V: TRBV19; J: TRBJ1-3
DNA: TGCGCCAGCAGCTATTCCCTTGGAGGGTACGAGCAGTACTTC; CDR3: CASSYSLGGYEQYF; size: -; D: -; V: TRBV5-1; J: TRBJ2-7
DNA: TGTGCCAGTAGTCTACTGACGAGGAGGCCCCTCCACTTT; CDR3: CASSLLTRRPLHF; size: -; D: -; V: TRBV19; J: TRBJ1-6
DNA: TGTGCCAGCAGCTCTGTGGGTACGCAGTATTTT; CDR3: CASSSVGTQYF; size: -; D: -; V: TRBV3-1/TRBV3-2; J: TRBJ2-3
DNA: TGTGCCAGCAGCCCCATTGAGGGGGGGCAAATCCACTTT; CDR3: CASSPIEGGQIHF; size: few; D: -; V: TRBV4-2; J: TRBJ1-6
DNA: TGTGCCAGTAGTGTTGGACAGGGACGCACAGATACGCAGTATTTT; CDR3: CASSVGQGRTDTQYF; size: -; D: TRBD1; V: TRBV19; J: TRBJ2-3
DNA: TGTGCCAGCAGCTTAGGGCGGGGGGGGACAGATACGCAGTATTTT; CDR3: CASSLGRGGTDTQYF; size: -; D: TRBD2; V: TRBV11-2; J: TRBJ2-3
DNA: TGTGCCAGCAGCTTGGGGGTTAGGAATTCACCCCTCCACTTT; CDR3: CASSLGVRNSPLHF; size: once; D: -; V: TRBV7-3; J: TRBJ1-6
DNA: TGTGCCAGGGCCACAGCCCCTGAAAAACTGTTTTTT; CDR3: CARATAPEKLFF; size: -; D: -; V: TRBV19; J: TRBJ1-4
DNA: TGTGCCAGCAGCGCCGACAGAAACACCGGGGAGCTGTTTTTT; CDR3: CASSADRNTGELFF; size: -; D: -; V: TRBV9; J: TRBJ2-2
DNA: TGTGCCAGCAGGGAACAGGGGTTCACTGAAGCTTTCTTT; CDR3: CASREQGFTEAFF; size: -; D: TRBD1; V: TRBV2; J: TRBJ1-1